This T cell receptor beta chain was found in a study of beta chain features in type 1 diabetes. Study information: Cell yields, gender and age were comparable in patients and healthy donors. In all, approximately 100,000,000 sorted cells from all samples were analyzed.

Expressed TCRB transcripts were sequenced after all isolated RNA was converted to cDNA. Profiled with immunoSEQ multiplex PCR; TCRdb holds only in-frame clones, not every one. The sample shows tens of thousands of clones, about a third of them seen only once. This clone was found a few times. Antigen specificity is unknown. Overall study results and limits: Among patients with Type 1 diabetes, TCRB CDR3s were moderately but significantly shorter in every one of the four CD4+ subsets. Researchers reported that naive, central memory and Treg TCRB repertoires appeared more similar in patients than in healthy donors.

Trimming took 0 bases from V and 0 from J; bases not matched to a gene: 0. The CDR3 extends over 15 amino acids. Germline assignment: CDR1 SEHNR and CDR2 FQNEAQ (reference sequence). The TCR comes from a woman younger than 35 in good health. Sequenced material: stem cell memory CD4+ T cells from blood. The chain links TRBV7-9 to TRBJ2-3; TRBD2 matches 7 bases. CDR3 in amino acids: CASSLAAGSTDTQYF. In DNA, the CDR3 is TGTGCCAGCAGCTTAGCAGCGGGAAGCACAGATACGCAGTATTTT.